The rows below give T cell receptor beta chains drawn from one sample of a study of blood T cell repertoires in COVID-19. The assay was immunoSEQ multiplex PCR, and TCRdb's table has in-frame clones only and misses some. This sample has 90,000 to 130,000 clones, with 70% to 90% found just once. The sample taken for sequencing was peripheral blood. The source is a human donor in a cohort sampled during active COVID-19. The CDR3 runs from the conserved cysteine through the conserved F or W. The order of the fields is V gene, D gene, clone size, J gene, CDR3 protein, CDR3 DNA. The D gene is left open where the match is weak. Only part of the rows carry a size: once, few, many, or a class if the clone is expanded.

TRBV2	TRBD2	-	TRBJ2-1	CASSEARGGRNEQFF	TGTGCCAGCAGTGAAGCCCGCGGGGGACGGAATGAGCAGTTCTTC
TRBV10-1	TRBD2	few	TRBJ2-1	CASNERREGEQFF	TGCGCCAGCAACGAGCGGCGGGAGGGAGAGCAGTTCTTC
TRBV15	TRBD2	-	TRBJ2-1	CATSAGTSGRSFEQFF	TGTGCCACCAGCGCCGGAACTAGCGGGAGATCTTTTGAGCAGTTCTTC
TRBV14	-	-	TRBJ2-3	CASSQAGTDTQYF	TGTGCCAGCAGCCAAGCGGGCACAGATACGCAGTATTTT
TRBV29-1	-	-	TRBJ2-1	CSVEGTTEQFF	TGCAGCGTTGAGGGTACTACTGAGCAGTTCTTC
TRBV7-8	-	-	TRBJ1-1	CASRIQINTEAFF	TGTGCCAGCCGCATACAGATCAACACTGAAGCTTTCTTT
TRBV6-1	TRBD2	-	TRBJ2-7	CASSEWLAASSYEQYF	TGTGCCAGCAGTGAATGGCTAGCGGCTAGCTCCTACGAGCAGTACTTC
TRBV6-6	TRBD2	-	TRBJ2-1	CASSLSGYEQFF	TGTGCCAGCAGTCTTAGCGGGTATGAGCAGTTCTTC
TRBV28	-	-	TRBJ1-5	CASSGPGRGSNQPQHF	TGTGCCAGCAGTGGGCCAGGGAGGGGAAGCAATCAGCCCCAGCATTTT
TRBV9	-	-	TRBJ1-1	CASSADRNTEAFF	TGTGCCAGCAGCGCGGACAGAAACACTGAAGCTTTCTTT
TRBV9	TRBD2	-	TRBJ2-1	CASSPASGSRGNEQFF	TGTGCCAGCAGCCCCGCTAGCGGCTCACGGGGCAATGAGCAGTTCTTC
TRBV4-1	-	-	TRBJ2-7	CASSQEFGSEQYF	TGCGCCAGCAGCCAAGAGTTTGGCAGCGAGCAGTACTTC
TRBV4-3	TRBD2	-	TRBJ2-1	CASSQDGASGSNEQFF	TGCGCCAGCAGCCAAGATGGGGCTAGCGGGAGTAATGAGCAGTTCTTC
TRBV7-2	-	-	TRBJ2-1	CASSSHGSSTGGQFF	TGTGCCAGCAGCTCCCACGGTAGTAGTACGGGTGGGCAGTTCTTC
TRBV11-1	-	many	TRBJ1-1	CASSSRGGRGTEAFF	TGTGCCAGCAGCTCCCGGGGGGGTAGGGGCACTGAAGCTTTCTTT
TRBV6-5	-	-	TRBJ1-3	CASPEDHGNTIYF	TGTGCCAGCCCAGAAGATCATGGAAACACCATATATTTT
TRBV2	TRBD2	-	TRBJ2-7	CASNFRPSGGPRGYEQYF	TGTGCCAGCAACTTCCGACCTAGCGGGGGGCCGAGGGGGTACGAGCAGTACTTC
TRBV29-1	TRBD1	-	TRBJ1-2	CSVAKGGGQGTYYGYTF	TGCAGCGTGGCAAAGGGAGGGGGACAGGGGACATACTATGGCTACACCTTC
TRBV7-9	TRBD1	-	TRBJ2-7	CASSYSSGTGGEQYF	TGTGCCAGCAGCTACTCCTCCGGGACAGGGGGCGAGCAGTACTTC
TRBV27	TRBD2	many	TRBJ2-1	CASSLPQTSGRNEQFF	TGTGCCAGCAGTTTACCCCAGACTAGCGGGAGAAATGAGCAGTTCTTC
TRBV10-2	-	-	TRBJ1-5	CASSPIQGNQPQHF	TGCGCCAGCAGTCCAATCCAGGGGAATCAGCCCCAGCATTTT